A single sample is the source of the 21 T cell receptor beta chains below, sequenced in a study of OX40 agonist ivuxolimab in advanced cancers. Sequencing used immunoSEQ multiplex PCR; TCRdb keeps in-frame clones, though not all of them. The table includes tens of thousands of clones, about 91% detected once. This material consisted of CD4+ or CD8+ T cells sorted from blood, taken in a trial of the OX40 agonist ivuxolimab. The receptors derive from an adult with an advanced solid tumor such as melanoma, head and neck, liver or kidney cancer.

The CDR3 sequence: CASSLGLAGGANTGELFF. The DNA of the CDR3 is TGTGCCAGCTCACTGGGACTAGCGGGAGGCGCGAACACCGGGGAGCTGTTTTTT. The chain couples TRBV18 to TRBJ2-2, with TRBD2 matching over 15 bases. The CDR3 runs to 18 residues. Germline V lookup: CDR1 KGHSH, CDR2 LQKENI. Germline trimming cut 4 bases from V and 0 bases from J; bases unmatched to any gene: 3. The variable domain in full, completed from reference TRBV18 and TRBJ2-2, reads NAGVMQNPRHLVRRRGQEARLRCSPMKGHSHVYWYRQLPEEGLKFMVYLQKENIIDESGMPKERFSAEFPKEGPSILRIQQVVRGDSAAYFCASSLGLAGGANTGELFFGEGSRLTVL.

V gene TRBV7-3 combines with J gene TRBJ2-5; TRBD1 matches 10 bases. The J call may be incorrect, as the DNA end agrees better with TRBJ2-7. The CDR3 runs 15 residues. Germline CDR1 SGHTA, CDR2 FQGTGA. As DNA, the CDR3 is TGTGCCAGCAGCTTTGACAGGGGGCCCTCCTACGAGCAGTACTTC. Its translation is CASSFDRGPSYEQYF.

The CDR3 loop is CASTAGGLMNTEAFF. The CDR3 region has the DNA TGTGCCAGTACCGCAGGGGGACTAATGAACACTGAAGCTTTCTTT. This chain connects TRBV28 to TRBJ1-1; 7 nucleotides line up with TRBD1. The CDR3 is 15 residues long. Germline CDR1 MDHEN, CDR2 SYDVKM. V lost 9 bases, J lost 0 bases, and 10 bases stayed unmatched.

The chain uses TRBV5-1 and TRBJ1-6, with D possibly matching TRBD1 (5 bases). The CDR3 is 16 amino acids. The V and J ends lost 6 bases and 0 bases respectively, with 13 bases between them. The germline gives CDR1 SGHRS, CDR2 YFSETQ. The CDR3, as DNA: TGCGCCAGCAAGCGGGACGGACACTCCTATAATTCACCCCTCCACTTT. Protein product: CASKRDGHSYNSPLHF.

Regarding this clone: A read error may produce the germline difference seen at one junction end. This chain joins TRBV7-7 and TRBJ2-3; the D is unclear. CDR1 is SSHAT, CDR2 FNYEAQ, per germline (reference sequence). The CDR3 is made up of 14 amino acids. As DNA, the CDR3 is TGTGCTAGCAGCTTAAGTCCGTCTGGGGATACGCAGTATTTT. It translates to CASSLSPSGDTQYF.

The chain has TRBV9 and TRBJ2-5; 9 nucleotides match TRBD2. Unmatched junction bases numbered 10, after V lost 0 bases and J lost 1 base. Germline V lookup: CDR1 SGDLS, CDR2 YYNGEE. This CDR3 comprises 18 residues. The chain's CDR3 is CASSVVPSGESLQETQYF. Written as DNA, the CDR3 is TGTGCCAGCAGCGTAGTGCCTAGCGGGGAGTCCCTCCAAGAGACCCAGTACTTC. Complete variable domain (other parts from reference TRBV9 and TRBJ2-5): DSGVTQTPKHLITATGQRVTLRCSPRSGDLSVYWYQQSLDQGLQFLIQYYNGEERAKGNILERFSAQQFPDLHSELNLSSLELGDSALYFCASSVVPSGESLQETQYFGPGTRLLVL.

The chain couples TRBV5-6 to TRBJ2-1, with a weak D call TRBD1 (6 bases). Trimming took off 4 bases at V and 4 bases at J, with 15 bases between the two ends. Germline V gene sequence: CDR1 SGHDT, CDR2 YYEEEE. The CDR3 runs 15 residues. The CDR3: CASSPPRTVYNEQFF. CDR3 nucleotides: TGTGCCAGCAGCCCGCCCAGGACAGTATACAATGAGCAGTTCTTC.

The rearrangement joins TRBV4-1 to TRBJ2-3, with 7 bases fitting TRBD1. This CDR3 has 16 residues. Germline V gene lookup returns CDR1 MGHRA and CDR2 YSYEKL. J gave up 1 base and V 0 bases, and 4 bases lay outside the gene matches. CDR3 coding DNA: TGCGCCAGCAGCCAAGACGACAGGGTGGGCACAGATACGCAGTATTTT. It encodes CASSQDDRVGTDTQYF.

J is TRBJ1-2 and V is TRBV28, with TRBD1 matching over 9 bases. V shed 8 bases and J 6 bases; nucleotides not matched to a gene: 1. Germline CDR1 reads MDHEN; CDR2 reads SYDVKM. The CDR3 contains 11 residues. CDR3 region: CASGQGNGYTF. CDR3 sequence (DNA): TGTGCCAGCGGACAGGGGAATGGCTACACCTTC.

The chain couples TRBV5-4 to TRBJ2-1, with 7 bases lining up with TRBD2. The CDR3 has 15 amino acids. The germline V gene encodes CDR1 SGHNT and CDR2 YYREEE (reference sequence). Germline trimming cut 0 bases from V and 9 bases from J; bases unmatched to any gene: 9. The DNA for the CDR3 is TGTGCCAGCAGCTTGGCGGGGCTAGCGGACCTTGAGCAGTTCTTC. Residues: CASSLAGLADLEQFF.

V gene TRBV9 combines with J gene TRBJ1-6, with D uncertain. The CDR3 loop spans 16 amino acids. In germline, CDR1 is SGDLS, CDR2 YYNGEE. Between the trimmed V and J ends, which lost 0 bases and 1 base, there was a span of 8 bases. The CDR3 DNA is TGTGCCAGCAGCGTAGAGGTGAGGTCCTATAATTCACCCCTCCACTTT. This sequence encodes CASSVEVRSYNSPLHF.

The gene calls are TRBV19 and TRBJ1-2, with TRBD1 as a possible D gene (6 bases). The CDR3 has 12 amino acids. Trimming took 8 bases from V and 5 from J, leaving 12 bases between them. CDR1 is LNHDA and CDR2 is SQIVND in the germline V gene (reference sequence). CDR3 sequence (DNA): TGTGCCAGTGAGGACAGCCCATATGGCTACACCTTC. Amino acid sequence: CASEDSPYGYTF.

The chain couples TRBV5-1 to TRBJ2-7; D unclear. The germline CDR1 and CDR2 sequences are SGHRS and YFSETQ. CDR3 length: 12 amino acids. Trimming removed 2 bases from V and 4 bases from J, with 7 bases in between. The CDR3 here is CASSFQPYEQYF. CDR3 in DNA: TGCGCCAGCAGCTTCCAACCGTACGAGCAGTACTTC.

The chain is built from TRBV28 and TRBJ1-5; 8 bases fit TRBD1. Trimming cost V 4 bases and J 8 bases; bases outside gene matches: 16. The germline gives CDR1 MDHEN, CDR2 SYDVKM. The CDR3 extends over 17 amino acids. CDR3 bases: TGTGCCAGCAGTTCCCAGGGGGCTCGAAACATGTGGGAGCCCCAGCATTTT. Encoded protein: CASSSQGARNMWEPQHF.

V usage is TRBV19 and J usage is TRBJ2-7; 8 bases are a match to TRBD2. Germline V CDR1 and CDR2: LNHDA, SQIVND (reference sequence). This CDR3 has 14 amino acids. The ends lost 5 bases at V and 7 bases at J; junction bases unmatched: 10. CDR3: CASSAGLEAPEQYF. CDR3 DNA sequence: TGTGCCAGTAGTGCGGGACTAGAGGCGCCAGAGCAGTACTTC.

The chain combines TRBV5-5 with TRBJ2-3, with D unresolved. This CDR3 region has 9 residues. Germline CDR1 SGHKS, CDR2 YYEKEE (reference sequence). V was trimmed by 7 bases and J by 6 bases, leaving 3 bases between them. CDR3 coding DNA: TGTGCCAGCGGGGATACGCAGTATTTT. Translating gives CASGDTQYF.

In DNA, the CDR3 is TGCAGTGCTGCAATCAATCAGCCCCAGCATTTT. Amino acids: CSAAINQPQHF. The chain carries TRBV20-1 and TRBJ1-5; D gene uncertain. V was clipped by 5 bases and J by 3 bases, with 5 bases between them. From germline, CDR1 is DFQATT and CDR2 SNEGSKA (reference sequence). The CDR3 runs 11 residues.

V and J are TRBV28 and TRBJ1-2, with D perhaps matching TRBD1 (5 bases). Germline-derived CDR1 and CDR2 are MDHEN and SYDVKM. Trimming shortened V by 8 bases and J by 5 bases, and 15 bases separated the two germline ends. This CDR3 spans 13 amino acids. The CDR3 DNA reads TGTGCCAGCCACGGGGCAGGCTTTTATGGCTACACCTTC. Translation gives CASHGAGFYGYTF.

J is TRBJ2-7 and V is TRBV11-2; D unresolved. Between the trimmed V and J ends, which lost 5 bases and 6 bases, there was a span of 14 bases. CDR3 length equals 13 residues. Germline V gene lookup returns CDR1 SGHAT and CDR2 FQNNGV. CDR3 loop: CASSRMLLGEQYV. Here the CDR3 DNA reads TGTGCCAGCAGCCGTATGCTCTTAGGCGAGCAGTACGTC.

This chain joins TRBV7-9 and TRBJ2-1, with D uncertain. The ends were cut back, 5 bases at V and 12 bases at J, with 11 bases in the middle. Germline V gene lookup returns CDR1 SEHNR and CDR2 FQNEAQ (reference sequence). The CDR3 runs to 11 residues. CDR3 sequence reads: CASSPQVLQFF. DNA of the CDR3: TGTGCCAGCAGCCCCCAGGTTTTGCAGTTCTTC.

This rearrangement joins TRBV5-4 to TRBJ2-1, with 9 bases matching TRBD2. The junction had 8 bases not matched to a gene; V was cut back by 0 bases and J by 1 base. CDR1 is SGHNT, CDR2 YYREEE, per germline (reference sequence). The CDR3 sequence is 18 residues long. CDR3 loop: CASSLVWREGQSYNEQFF. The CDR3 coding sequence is TGTGCCAGCAGCTTGGTCTGGCGGGAGGGCCAATCCTACAATGAGCAGTTCTTC.